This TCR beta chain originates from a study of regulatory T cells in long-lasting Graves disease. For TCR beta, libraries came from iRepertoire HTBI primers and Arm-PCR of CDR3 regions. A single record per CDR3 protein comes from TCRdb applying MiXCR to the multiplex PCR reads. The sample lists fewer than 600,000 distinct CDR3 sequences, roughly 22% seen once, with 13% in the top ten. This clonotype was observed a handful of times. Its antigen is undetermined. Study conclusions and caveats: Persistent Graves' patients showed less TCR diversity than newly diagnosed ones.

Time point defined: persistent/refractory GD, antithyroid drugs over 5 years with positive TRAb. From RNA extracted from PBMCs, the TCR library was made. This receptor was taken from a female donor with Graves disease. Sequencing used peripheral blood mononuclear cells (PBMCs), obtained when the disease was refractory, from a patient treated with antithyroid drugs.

The CDR3 DNA reads as TGTGCCAGCAGTTACGAGTCGGGTCCTCCGAACACCGGGGAGCTGTTTTTT. It is translated as CASSYESGPPNTGELFF. This chain connects TRBV6-5 to TRBJ2-2; the D is unclear. The CDR3 has 17 residues. V was clipped by 2 bases and J by 0 bases, with 13 bases between them. Germline V CDR1 and CDR2: MNHEY, SVGAGI.